One sample yielded the 18 T cell receptor beta chains listed below, sequenced in a study of blood T cell repertoires in COVID-19. The table came from immunoSEQ multiplex PCR; TCRdb's copy has only in-frame clones and leaves some out. The data contain 180,000 or so clones, roughly 89% of them seen just once; the ten biggest clones take up around 7%. Source material: peripheral blood. Receptors were obtained from a man aged 35-49 years with acute or convalescent COVID-19.

V and J are TRBV21-1 and TRBJ2-3; the table's D gene call, TRBD2, was not cross checked with the DNA. TRBV21-1 is reported as a pseudogene. The CDR3 loop spans 18 amino acids. As DNA, the CDR3 is TGTGCCAGCAGCAAACCTGGGACTAGCGGGATATGCACAGATACGCAGTATTTT. Translation: CASSKPGTSGICTDTQYF.

The chain recombines TRBV18 with TRBJ1-3, with 8 bases matching TRBD1. V was clipped by 5 bases and J by 2 bases; unmatched bases: 8. Germline V gene data show CDR1 as KGHSH and CDR2 as LQKENI. The CDR3 consists of 16 residues. The CDR3 bases are TGTGCCAGCTCATCCGGACAGGGTTTGCCTGGAAACACCATATATTTT. Protein: CASSSGQGLPGNTIYF.

V gene TRBV5-4 combines with J gene TRBJ2-7; TRBD1 matches at 9 bases. Germline loops: CDR1 SGHNT, CDR2 YYREEE (reference sequence). This CDR3 is built from 14 residues. V dropped 3 bases and J dropped 9; count of bases not matched to a gene: 10. The CDR3 loop is CASSSGQGQNLQYF. CDR3 coding DNA: TGTGCCAGCAGCTCGGGACAGGGACAAAACCTGCAGTACTTC. Complete variable domain (other parts from reference TRBV5-4 and TRBJ2-7): ETGVTQSPTHLIKTRGQQVTLRCSSQSGHNTVSWYQQALGQGPQFIFQYYREEENGRGNFPPRFSGLQFPNYSSELNVNALELDDSALYLCASSSGQGQNLQYFGPGTRLTVT.

In this sample, this clone turned up once. This chain uses TRBV3-1 (or the pseudogene TRBV3-2) with TRBJ2-3, with TRBD1 matching 8 bases. CDR1 is LGHDT, CDR2 YNNKEL, per germline (reference sequence). The CDR3 extends over 14 amino acids. The junction had 2 bases not matched to a gene; V was cut back by 6 bases and J by 0 bases. The CDR3 is CASRNRGSTDTQYF. The CDR3 DNA reads as TGTGCCAGCAGGAACAGGGGGAGCACAGATACGCAGTATTTT.

The CDR3 DNA sequence: TGCGCCAGCAGCTTCAACAGGGACACTGAAGCTTTCTTT. The encoded protein is CASSFNRDTEAFF. The V call is TRBV5-1, the J call TRBJ1-1; D perhaps matches TRBD1 (6 bases). CDR3 length: 13 amino acids. CDR1 is SGHRS, CDR2 YFSETQ, per germline. Trimming cost V 2 bases and J 3 bases, with 8 bases left between them.

The V gene is TRBV11-1, the J gene TRBJ2-2, with 7 bases identical to TRBD1. Germline values: CDR1 SGHAT, CDR2 FQDESV (reference sequence). The J segment lost 5 bases and the V segment lost 5 bases, leaving 8 bases of the junction unmatched. The CDR3 extends over 15 amino acids. This CDR3 is CASSPYTGVTGELFF. CDR3 nucleotides: TGTGCCAGCAGCCCGTATACAGGGGTAACCGGGGAGCTGTTTTTT.

The chain joins TRBV9 to TRBJ1-2; TRBD1 aligns across 12 bases. This CDR3 comprises 18 residues. The V segment lost 3 bases and the J segment 0 bases; nucleotides outside the gene matches: 9. Germline CDR1 is SGDLS and CDR2 is YYNGEE. DNA of the CDR3: TGTGCCAGCAGCGGCCGGGACAGGGGGCGTGTGACTAACTATGGCTACACCTTC. Translated, it gives CASSGRDRGRVTNYGYTF.

The gene calls are TRBV27 and TRBJ2-7; 9 nucleotides line up with TRBD2. J gave up 2 bases and V 2 bases, and 10 bases lay outside the gene matches. This CDR3 is built from 17 residues. Germline CDR1 reads MNHEY; CDR2 reads SMNVEV (reference sequence). The CDR3 region is CASSLVPGLAGTYEQYF. The CDR3 DNA reads TGTGCCAGCAGTTTAGTCCCAGGGCTAGCGGGAACCTACGAGCAGTACTTC.

This chain uses TRBV14 with TRBJ2-1, with D maybe TRBD2 (6 bases). The V end lost 1 base, the J end lost 2 bases, and 9 bases lay between the germline ends. CDR3 length: 15 residues. Germline V gene data show CDR1 as SGHDN and CDR2 as FVKESK. The CDR3, as DNA: TGTGCCAGCAGCCAAGTTCCGGGGGCCTACAATGAGCAGTTCTTC. Translation: CASSQVPGAYNEQFF.

The V and J genes are TRBV12-3 or TRBV12-4 and TRBJ1-2; D gene uncertain. CDR3 size: 13 residues. V lost 5 bases to trimming and J lost 1 base, with 8 bases between them. In DNA form, the CDR3 reads TGTGCCAGCAGTCCGTCGCGTAACTATGGCTACACCTTC. Protein: CASSPSRNYGYTF.

Of note for this clone: Other DNA sequences from this sample encode an identical CDR3 as well. The rearrangement joins TRBV5-1 to TRBJ1-1, with no clear D. The CDR3 has 13 amino acids. Germline V gene lookup returns CDR1 SGHRS and CDR2 YFSETQ. The V end lost 0 bases, the J end lost 4 bases, and 7 bases lay between the germline ends. The CDR3 DNA is TGCGCCAGCAGCTTGGTGGCGGGCACTGAAGCTTTCTTT. Amino acids: CASSLVAGTEAFF.

This clone appeared a single time. The gene calls are TRBV4-3 and TRBJ1-1; perhaps TRBD1 as D (5 bases). V was shortened by 1 base and J by 4 bases, with 7 bases between the two germline ends. This CDR3 comprises 13 residues. CDR1 LGHNA and CDR2 YSLEER come from the germline V gene. CDR3 nucleotide sequence: TGCGCCAGCAGCCAAGGTCAGGGCACTGAAGCTTTCTTT. It encodes CASSQGQGTEAFF.

This clone was seen only once. The CDR3 here is CASSDRTRESADTQYF. CDR3 in DNA: TGTGCCAGCAGCGATCGGACTAGAGAATCCGCAGATACGCAGTATTTT. The rearrangement joins TRBV6-6 to TRBJ2-3; TRBD2 matches at 7 bases. Germline V gives CDR1 MNHNY, CDR2 SVGAGI (reference sequence). The CDR3 length is 16 residues. After removal of 6 bases from V and 4 bases from J, the junction contained 13 bases not matched to a gene.

The V and J genes are TRBV19 and TRBJ1-2; a weak D match, TRBD1 (6 bases). Germline lookup yields CDR1 LNHDA and CDR2 SQIVND (reference sequence). The V end lost 3 bases, the J end lost 1 base, and 21 bases lay between the germline ends. This CDR3 has 18 residues. In nucleotides, the CDR3 is TGTGCCAGTAGTATGATCTCCCCCCACAGGGCATTTAACTATGGCTACACCTTC. Amino acid sequence: CASSMISPHRAFNYGYTF.

This chain connects TRBV3-1 (or the pseudogene TRBV3-2) to TRBJ2-1, with D possibly TRBD2 on 5 matching bases. Germline CDR1 and CDR2: LGHDT and YNNKEL (reference sequence). Trimming took off 0 bases at V and 13 bases at J, with 13 bases between the two ends. The CDR3 has 13 amino acids. This CDR3 is CASSQDLTISQFF. DNA of the CDR3: TGTGCCAGCAGCCAAGATTTGACTATTTCCCAGTTCTTC.

The chain employs TRBV19 and TRBJ1-1; D is perhaps TRBD1 (6 bases). CDR3 length: 15 residues. V was trimmed by 6 bases and J by 5 bases, leaving 19 bases between them. Germline V gene lookup returns CDR1 LNHDA and CDR2 SQIVND (reference sequence). CDR3 amino acids: CASRIRGLGGTEAFF. The CDR3 DNA reads TGTGCCAGTAGGATCAGGGGCCTCGGTGGGACTGAAGCTTTCTTT.

V usage is TRBV4-2 and J usage is TRBJ1-1; D might be TRBD1 (6 bases). Trimming cost V 2 bases and J 3 bases, with 16 bases left between them. The germline gives CDR1 LGHNA, CDR2 YNFKEQ. The CDR3 length is 16 residues. The CDR3 sequence: CASSQPSGGGDTEAFF. CDR3 in DNA: TGTGCCAGCAGCCAACCCTCTGGAGGGGGGGACACTGAAGCTTTCTTT.

The rearrangement joins TRBV20-1 to TRBJ2-2; D is perhaps TRBD2 (5 bases). Germline CDR1 reads DFQATT; CDR2 reads SNEGSKA (reference sequence). CDR3 size: 15 residues. Trimming took off 3 bases at V and 6 bases at J, with 17 bases between the two ends. The CDR3 DNA follows: TGCAGTGCTAGTCCTCAAGTTGGGAGACCCGGGGAGCTGTTTTTT. Translating it yields CSASPQVGRPGELFF.